This record concerns one TCR beta chain sequence. Its antigen remains unidentified. Per germline, CDR1 PRHDT and CDR2 FYEKMQ (reference sequence). V lost 1 base, J lost 7 bases, and 17 bases lay in between. This CDR3 spans 16 amino acids. It was with 60 Vbeta and 13 Jbeta primers that the PCR ran. Repertoires were generated with immunoSEQ multiplex PCR, while TCRdb's copy carries only in-frame clones and drops some. The sample consists of approximately 76,000 clones, around 80% of them appearing once. The donors gave bone marrow, and they were healthy. This sample is part of a study of cytomegalovirus exposure and HLA in healthy donors. The wider study: A data release that came early held approximately 85 million unique TCRs from HLA-typed donors. Genotyping showed roughly 81% of roughly 400 donors falling in the Caucasian-associated ancestry cluster.

Notes on the study in general: Overall, roughly 150 TCR beta chains were annotated as cytomegalovirus-associated.

Source material: PBMCs. The V gene is TRBV13, the J gene TRBJ1-5, with a tentative D call TRBD1 (6 bases). The sequence was collected from a man aged 30-40 years in good health and CMV-seronegative. CDR3 bases: TGTGCCAGCAGCTTAGTTTACAGGGCTAGAGACCAGCCCCAGCATTTT. Protein product: CASSLVYRARDQPQHF. The variable domain in full, with the rest retrieved from reference TRBV13 and TRBJ1-5, is AAGVIQSPRHLIKEKRETATLKCYPIPRHDTVYWYQQGPGQDPQFLISFYEKMQSDKGSIPDRFSAQQFSDYHSELNMSSLELGDSALYFCASSLVYRARDQPQHFGDGTRLSIL.